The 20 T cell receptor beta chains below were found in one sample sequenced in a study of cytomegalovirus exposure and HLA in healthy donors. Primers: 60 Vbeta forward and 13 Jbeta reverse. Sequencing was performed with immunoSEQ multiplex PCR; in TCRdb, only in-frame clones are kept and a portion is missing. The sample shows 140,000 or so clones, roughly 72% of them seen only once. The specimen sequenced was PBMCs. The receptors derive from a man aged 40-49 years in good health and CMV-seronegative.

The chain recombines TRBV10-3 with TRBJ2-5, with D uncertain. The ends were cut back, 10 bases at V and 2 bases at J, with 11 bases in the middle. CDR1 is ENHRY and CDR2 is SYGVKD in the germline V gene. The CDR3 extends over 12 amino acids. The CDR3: CATRDLQETQYF. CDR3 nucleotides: TGTGCCACCCGTGACCTTCAAGAGACCCAGTACTTC.

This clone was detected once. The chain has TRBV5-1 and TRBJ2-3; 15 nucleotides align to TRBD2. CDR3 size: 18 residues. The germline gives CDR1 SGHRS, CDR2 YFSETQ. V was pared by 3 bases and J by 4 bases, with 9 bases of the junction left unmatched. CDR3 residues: CASSSGLAGGLKSDTQYF. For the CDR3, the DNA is TGCGCCAGCAGCTCCGGACTAGCGGGGGGGCTGAAATCAGATACGCAGTATTTT.

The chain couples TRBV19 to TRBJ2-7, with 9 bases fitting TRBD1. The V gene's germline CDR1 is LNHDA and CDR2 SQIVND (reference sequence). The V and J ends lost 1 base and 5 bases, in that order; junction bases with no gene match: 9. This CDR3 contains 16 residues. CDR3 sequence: CASSIARGQGMHEQYF. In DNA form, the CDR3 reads TGTGCCAGTAGTATAGCCCGCGGACAGGGGATGCACGAGCAGTACTTC. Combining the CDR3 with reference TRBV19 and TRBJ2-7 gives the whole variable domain DGGITQSPKYLFRKEGQNVTLSCEQNLNHDAMYWYRQDPGQGLRLIYYSQIVNDFQKGDIAEGYSVSREKKESFPLTVTSAQKNPTAFYLCASSIARGQGMHEQYFGPGTRLTVT.

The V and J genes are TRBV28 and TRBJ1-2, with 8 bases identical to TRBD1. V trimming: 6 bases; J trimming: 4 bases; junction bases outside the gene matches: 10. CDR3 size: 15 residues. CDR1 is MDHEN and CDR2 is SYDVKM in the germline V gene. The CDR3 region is CASSEGQGAFYGYTF. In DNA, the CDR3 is TGTGCCAGCAGCGAGGGGCAGGGGGCGTTCTATGGCTACACCTTC.

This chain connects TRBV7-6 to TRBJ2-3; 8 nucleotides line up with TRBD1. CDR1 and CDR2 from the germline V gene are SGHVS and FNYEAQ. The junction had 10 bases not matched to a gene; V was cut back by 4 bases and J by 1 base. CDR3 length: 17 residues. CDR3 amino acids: CASSSSGQGIRTDTQYF. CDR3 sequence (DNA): TGTGCCAGCAGCTCCTCTGGACAGGGAATACGCACAGATACGCAGTATTTT. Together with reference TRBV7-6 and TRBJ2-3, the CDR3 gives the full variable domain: GAGVSQSPRYKVTKRGQDVALRCDPISGHVSLYWYRQALGQGPEFLTYFNYEAQQDKSGLPNDRFSAERPEGSISTLTIQRTEQRDSAMYRCASSSSGQGIRTDTQYFGPGTRLTVL.

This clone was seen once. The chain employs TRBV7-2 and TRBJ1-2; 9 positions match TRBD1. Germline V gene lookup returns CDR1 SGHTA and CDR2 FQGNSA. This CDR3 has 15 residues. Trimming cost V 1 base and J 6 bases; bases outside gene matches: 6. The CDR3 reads CASSLEVQGADGYTF. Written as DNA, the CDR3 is TGTGCCAGCAGCTTAGAAGTACAGGGGGCAGATGGCTACACCTTC.

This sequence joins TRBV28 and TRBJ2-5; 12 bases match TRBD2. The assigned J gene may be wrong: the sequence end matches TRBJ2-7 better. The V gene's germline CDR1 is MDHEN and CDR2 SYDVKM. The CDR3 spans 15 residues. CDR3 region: CASSHSGLAGYEQYF. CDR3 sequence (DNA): TGTGCCAGCAGCCACTCGGGACTAGCGGGCTACGAGCAGTACTTC.

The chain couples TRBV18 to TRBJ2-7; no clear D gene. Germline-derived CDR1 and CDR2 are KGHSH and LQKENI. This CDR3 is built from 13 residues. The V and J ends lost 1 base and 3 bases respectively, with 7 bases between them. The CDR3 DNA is TGTGCCAGCTCACCACAAAATCTCTACGAGCAGTACTTC. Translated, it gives CASSPQNLYEQYF.

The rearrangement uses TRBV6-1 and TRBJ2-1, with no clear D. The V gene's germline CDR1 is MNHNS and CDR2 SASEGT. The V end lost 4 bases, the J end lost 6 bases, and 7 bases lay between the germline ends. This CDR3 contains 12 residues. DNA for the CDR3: TGTGCCAGCAGTGCCCAGGCCAATGAGCAGTTCTTC. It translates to CASSAQANEQFF.

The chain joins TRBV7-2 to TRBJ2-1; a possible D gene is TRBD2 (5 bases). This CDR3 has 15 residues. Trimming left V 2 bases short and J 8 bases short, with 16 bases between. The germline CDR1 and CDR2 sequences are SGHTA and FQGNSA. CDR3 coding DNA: TGTGCCAGCAGCTTACTGGACTTCGCGGGCGATGAGCAGTTCTTC. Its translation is CASSLLDFAGDEQFF.

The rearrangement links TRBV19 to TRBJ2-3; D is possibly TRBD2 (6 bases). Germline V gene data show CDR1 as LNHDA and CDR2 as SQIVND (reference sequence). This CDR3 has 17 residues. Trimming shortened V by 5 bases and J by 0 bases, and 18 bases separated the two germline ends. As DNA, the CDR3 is TGTGCCAGTAGTGGAGGGGACGGTCACCCTAGCACAGATACGCAGTATTTT. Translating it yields CASSGGDGHPSTDTQYF.

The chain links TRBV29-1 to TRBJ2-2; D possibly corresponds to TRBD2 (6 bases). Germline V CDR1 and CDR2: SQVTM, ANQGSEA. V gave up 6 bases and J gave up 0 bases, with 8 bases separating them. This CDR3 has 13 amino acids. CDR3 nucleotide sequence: TGCAGCGTGGGGAGGTCGAACACCGGGGAGCTGTTTTTT. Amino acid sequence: CSVGRSNTGELFF.

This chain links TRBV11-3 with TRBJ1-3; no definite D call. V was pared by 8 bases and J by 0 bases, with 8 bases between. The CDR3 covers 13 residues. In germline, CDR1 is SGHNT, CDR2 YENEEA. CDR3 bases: TGTGCCAGCGCGCAAAACTCTGGAAACACCATATATTTT. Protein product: CASAQNSGNTIYF.

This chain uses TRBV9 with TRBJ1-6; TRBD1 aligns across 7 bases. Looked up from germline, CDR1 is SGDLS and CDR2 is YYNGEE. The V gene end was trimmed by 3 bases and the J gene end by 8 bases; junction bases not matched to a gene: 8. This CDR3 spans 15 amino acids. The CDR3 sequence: CASSARDSEYSPLHF. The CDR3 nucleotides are TGTGCCAGCAGCGCCCGGGACAGCGAGTATTCACCCCTCCACTTT.

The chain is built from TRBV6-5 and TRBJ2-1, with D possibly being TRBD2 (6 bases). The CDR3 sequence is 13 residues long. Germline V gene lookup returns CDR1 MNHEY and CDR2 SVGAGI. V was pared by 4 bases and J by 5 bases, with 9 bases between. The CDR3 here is CASSSGGDNEQFF. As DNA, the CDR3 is TGTGCCAGCAGTTCAGGAGGGGACAATGAGCAGTTCTTC.

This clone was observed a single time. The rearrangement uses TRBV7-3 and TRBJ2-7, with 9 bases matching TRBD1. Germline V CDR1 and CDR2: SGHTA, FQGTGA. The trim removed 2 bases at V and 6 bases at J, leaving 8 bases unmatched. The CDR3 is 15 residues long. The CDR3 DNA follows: TGTGCCAGCAGCTTAGTTTCGGGACAGGGTGGCGAGCAGTACTTC. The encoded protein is CASSLVSGQGGEQYF.

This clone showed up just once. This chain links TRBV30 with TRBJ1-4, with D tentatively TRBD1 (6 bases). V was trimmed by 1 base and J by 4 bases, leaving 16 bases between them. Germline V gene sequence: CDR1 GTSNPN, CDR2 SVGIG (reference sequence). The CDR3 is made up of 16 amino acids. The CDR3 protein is CAWSARRTAINEKLFF. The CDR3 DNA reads TGTGCCTGGAGTGCCCGGCGGACAGCGATTAATGAAAAACTGTTTTTT.

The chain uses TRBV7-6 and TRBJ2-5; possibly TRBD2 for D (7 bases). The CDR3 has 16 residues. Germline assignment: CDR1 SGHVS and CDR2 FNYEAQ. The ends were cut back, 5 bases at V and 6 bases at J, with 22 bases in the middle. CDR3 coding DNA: TGTGCCAGCAGCCTGGGAGGGGGAGGCCCCTTGCAGACCCAGTACTTC. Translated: CASSLGGGGPLQTQYF.

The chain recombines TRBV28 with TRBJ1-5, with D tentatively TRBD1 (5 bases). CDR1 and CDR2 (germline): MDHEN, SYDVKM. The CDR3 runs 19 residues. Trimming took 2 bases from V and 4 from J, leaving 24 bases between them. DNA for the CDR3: TGTGCCAGCAGTTTAGACAGATATCGGCAGGGTGGTCGTAATCAGCCCCAGCATTTT. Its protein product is CASSLDRYRQGGRNQPQHF.

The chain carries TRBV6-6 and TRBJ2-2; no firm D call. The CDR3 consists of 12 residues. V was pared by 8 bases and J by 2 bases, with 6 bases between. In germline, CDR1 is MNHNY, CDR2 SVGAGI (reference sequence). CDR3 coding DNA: TGTGCCAGCTATAGTAACACCGGGGAGCTGTTTTTT. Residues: CASYSNTGELFF.